A single sample gave rise to the 6 T cell receptor beta chains below, sequenced in a study of blood T cell repertoires in COVID-19. Clones were sequenced by immunoSEQ multiplex PCR, and TCRdb holds only the in-frame ones, with some missing. The data show around 190,000 clones, 80% to 90% seen once. Input material: peripheral blood. The receptor source for this set is a man aged 45-60 years with active or convalescent COVID-19.

The V call is TRBV11-1, the J call TRBJ1-2, with 8 bases fitting TRBD1. The length of the CDR3 is 14 residues. Germline V gene sequence: CDR1 SGHAT, CDR2 FQDESV (reference sequence). Losses at the gene ends were 6 bases for V and 6 bases for J; bases not matched to a gene: 9. CDR3 region: CASRLGQGDDGYTF. The CDR3 coding sequence is TGTGCCAGCAGACTCGGACAGGGAGATGATGGCTACACCTTC.

The chain couples TRBV3-1 (or the pseudogene TRBV3-2) to TRBJ2-5; 9 nucleotides align to TRBD1. Per the germline V gene, CDR1 is LGHDT and CDR2 is YNNKEL (reference sequence). The CDR3 totals 13 residues. After removal of 6 bases from V and 5 bases from J, the junction contained 4 bases not matched to a gene. The CDR3 region is CASSTGGRETQYF. The CDR3 DNA reads as TGTGCCAGCAGTACAGGGGGCCGGGAGACCCAGTACTTC.

The CDR3 loop reads CATSSEEGREETQYF. The CDR3 DNA sequence: TGTGCCACCAGTTCTGAGGAGGGCCGTGAAGAGACCCAGTACTTC. The chain uses TRBV24-1 and TRBJ2-5; tentative D call: TRBD2 (6 bases). Germline V gene sequence: CDR1 KGHDR, CDR2 SFDVKD. V dropped 6 bases and J dropped 3 bases, with 16 bases sitting between them. This CDR3 contains 15 residues.

This clone was seen only once. The chain couples TRBV7-9 to TRBJ1-3; TRBD1 is a possible D gene (6 bases). Germline V gene lookup returns CDR1 SEHNR and CDR2 FQNEAQ (reference sequence). There are 16 residues in the CDR3. The V end lost 3 bases, the J end lost 0 bases, and 12 bases lay between the germline ends. The CDR3 coding sequence is TGTGCCAGCAGCTTCGACAGGATTTCCTCTGGAAACACCATATATTTT. Amino acids: CASSFDRISSGNTIYF.

This clone was counted between two and nine times. V and J are TRBV3-1 (or the pseudogene TRBV3-2) and TRBJ1-1; possibly TRBD1 for D (6 bases). This CDR3 comprises 14 residues. Deletions cut 1 base from V and 5 bases from J, with 11 bases between. Germline loops: CDR1 LGHDT, CDR2 YNNKEL (reference sequence). The CDR3: CASSQGGQRTEAFF. CDR3 sequence (DNA): TGTGCCAGCAGCCAAGGAGGACAGAGAACTGAAGCTTTCTTT.

The chain recombines TRBV20-1 with TRBJ1-2, with TRBD1 matching 7 bases. Germline CDR1 is DFQATT and CDR2 is SNEGSKA (reference sequence). J lost 3 bases, V lost 3 bases, and 4 bases had no gene match. The CDR3 runs 13 residues. The CDR3 DNA is TGCAGTGCTAGTGAGGACAGGTACTATGGCTACACCTTC. Translating gives CSASEDRYYGYTF.